Sequencing of this T cell receptor (beta chain) was carried out in a study of blood T cells in healthy people across ages. CDR3 length: 13 amino acids. The germline V and J ends were trimmed by 8 bases and 11 bases, with 20 bases remaining between them. As for this clonotype: Its matching antigen is unknown.

Those donating, healthy Caucasian individuals from Russia, were aged roughly 6 to 90. Samples each yielded at least 6 micrograms of total RNA. Study outcomes and limitations: Across the age range, TCR beta diversity per million T cells fell in a roughly linear way.

It was with a sample-barcoded 5' primer and a J-beta primer mix that a second PCR of roughly 7 to 12 cycles was run. TCRdb reprocessed the 5' RACE reads via MiXCR and lists one record per CDR3 protein. The sample lists some 940,000 distinct CDR3 sequences; roughly 28% were seen once. This sample was also put to use in a study of T cells of mothers and their children.

Specimen: blood. This clonotype originated in a woman between 40 and 50 years old in good health. The chain employs TRBV12-3 or TRBV12-4 and TRBJ2-3; D ambiguous. CDR3 region: CASERVSTDVQYF. For the CDR3, the DNA is TGTGCCAGCGAAAGAGTGAGCACAGATGTGCAGTATTTT.